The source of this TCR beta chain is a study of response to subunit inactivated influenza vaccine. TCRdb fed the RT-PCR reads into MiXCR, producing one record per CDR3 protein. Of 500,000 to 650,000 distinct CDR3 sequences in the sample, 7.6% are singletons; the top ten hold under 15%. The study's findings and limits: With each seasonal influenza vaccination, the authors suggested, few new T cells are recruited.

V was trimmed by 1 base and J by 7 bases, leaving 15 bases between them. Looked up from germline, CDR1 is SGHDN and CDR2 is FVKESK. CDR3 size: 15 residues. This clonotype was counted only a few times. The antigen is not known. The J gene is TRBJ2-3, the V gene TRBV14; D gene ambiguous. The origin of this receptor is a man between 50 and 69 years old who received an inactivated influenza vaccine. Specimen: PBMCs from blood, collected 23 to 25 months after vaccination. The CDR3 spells CASSQGQLATYTQYF. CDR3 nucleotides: TGTGCCAGCAGCCAAGGGCAACTTGCAACTTATACGCAGTATTTT.